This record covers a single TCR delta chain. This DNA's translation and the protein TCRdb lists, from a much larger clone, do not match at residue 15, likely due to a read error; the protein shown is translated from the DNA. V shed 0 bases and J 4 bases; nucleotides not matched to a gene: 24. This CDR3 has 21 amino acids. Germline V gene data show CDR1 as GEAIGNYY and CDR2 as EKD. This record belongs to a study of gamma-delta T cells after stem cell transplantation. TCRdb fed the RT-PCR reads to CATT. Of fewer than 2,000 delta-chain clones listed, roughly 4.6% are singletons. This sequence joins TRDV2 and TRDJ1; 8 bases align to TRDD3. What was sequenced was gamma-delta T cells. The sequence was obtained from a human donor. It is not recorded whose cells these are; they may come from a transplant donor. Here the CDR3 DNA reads TGTGCCTGTGACACCGTGCCTGGGGGAACTTCCCTCTACCCGAGAGTCGATAAACTCATCTTT. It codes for CACDTVPGGTSLYPRVDKLIF.